This T cell receptor (beta chain) derives from a study of radiation and T cells in renal cell carcinoma. Study-level findings and limits: Pretreatment tumor biopsies were lacking, so baseline clonotypes are unknown.

The time point denotes: baseline pretreatment blood. Treatment meaning: 15 Gy SBRT to primary tumor, nephrectomy 4 weeks later. This CDR3 comprises 14 residues. The germline V gene has CDR1 SEHNR and CDR2 FQNEAQ (reference sequence). V trimming: 5 bases; J trimming: 9 bases; junction bases outside the gene matches: 11. The method was immunoSEQ multiplex PCR; TCRdb's version includes in-frame clones alone and lacks a portion of them. The data show about 130,000 clones, approximately 91% seen once. Points on this clone: As yet, its antigen is unknown.

The source is a woman in her forties or fifties with renal cell carcinoma. Sequencing was performed on blood, taken from a patient whose treatment included radiotherapy and nephrectomy. This chain uses TRBV7-9 with TRBJ2-7, with 9 bases that match TRBD1. CDR3 nucleotides: TGTGCCAGCAGCCCACGGACAGGGGAATGGGGGCAGTACTTC. This gives the protein CASSPRTGEWGQYF.